These 8 T cell receptor beta chains share one sample of origin, sequenced in a study of cytomegalovirus exposure and HLA in healthy donors. 60 Vbeta and 13 Jbeta primers were used in PCR. Sequenced by immunoSEQ multiplex PCR; TCRdb stores in-frame clones only, minus some. This table holds around 150,000 clones, approximately 10% found once. The sample consisted of PBMCs. All receptors come from a woman aged 40 to 50 in good health and CMV-seropositive.

The rearrangement joins TRBV19 to TRBJ2-3, with D perhaps TRBD2 (7 bases). The V end was cut by 3 bases, the J end by 4 bases, with 17 bases between. The CDR3 extends over 16 amino acids. The germline CDR1 and CDR2 sequences are LNHDA and SQIVND (reference sequence). The CDR3 here is CASSMGIGGAADTQYF. CDR3 DNA: TGTGCCAGTAGTATGGGGATTGGGGGGGCCGCAGATACGCAGTATTTT.

A few counts support this clone. This sequence joins TRBV13 and TRBJ2-7; D gene unclear. Germline V gene lookup returns CDR1 PRHDT and CDR2 FYEKMQ (reference sequence). Trimming cost V 3 bases and J 6 bases, with 6 bases left between them. The CDR3 totals 11 residues. CDR3 residues: CASSFGGEQYF. In DNA form, the CDR3 reads TGTGCCAGCAGCTTCGGCGGCGAGCAGTACTTC.

Concerning this clone itself: Other DNA sequences of this sample code for an identical CDR3. The gene calls are TRBV5-5 and TRBJ1-5; tentative D call: TRBD1 (5 bases). V lost 2 bases and J 3 bases, leaving 15 bases between the germline ends. The CDR3 loop spans 16 amino acids. The germline V gene encodes CDR1 SGHKS and CDR2 YYEKEE (reference sequence). The CDR3 DNA sequence: TGTGCCAGCAGCTTAGATGGGGCAGGGCCCAATCAGCCCCAGCATTTT. It encodes CASSLDGAGPNQPQHF.

This clone was seen a few times. The J gene is TRBJ2-2, the V gene TRBV7-9; the D gene is possibly TRBD1 (5 bases). The germline V gene encodes CDR1 SEHNR and CDR2 FQNEAQ (reference sequence). V lost 5 bases and J lost 6, with 19 bases in between. The CDR3 runs 16 residues. CDR3 nucleotides: TGTGCCAGCAGCCCTAGTGGCCCGTGGGGCGCCGGGGAGCTGTTTTTT. Amino acid sequence: CASSPSGPWGAGELFF.

The chain combines TRBV6-5 with TRBJ1-2, with TRBD1 identical over 9 bases. V lost 6 bases, J lost 2 bases, and 4 bases stayed unmatched. Germline V gives CDR1 MNHEY, CDR2 SVGAGI. This CDR3 comprises 14 residues. The CDR3 DNA reads TGTGCCAGCAGCCGTGGACAGGGGAACTATGGCTACACCTTC. Translation: CASSRGQGNYGYTF.

This chain connects TRBV19 to TRBJ1-5; tentatively, D is TRBD1 (5 bases). Germline CDR1 LNHDA, CDR2 SQIVND (reference sequence). The CDR3 sequence is 15 residues long. Between the trimmed V and J ends, which lost 3 bases and 1 base, there was a span of 10 bases. CDR3 region: CASSMGQGSNQPQHF. DNA for the CDR3: TGTGCCAGTAGTATGGGGCAGGGAAGCAATCAGCCCCAGCATTTT.

The J gene is TRBJ2-1, the V gene TRBV13, with TRBD1 matching over 12 bases. V shed 4 bases and J 7 bases; nucleotides not matched to a gene: 5. The CDR3 sequence is 15 residues long. The germline gives CDR1 PRHDT, CDR2 FYEKMQ (reference sequence). The CDR3 protein is CASSSGQGALNEQFF. CDR3 bases: TGTGCCAGCAGCTCGGGACAGGGGGCGCTTAATGAGCAGTTCTTC.

This clone was recorded a few times. The CDR3 sequence is CASSFRQGWELFF. CDR3 DNA: TGTGCCAGCAGCTTCCGACAGGGCTGGGAGCTGTTTTTT. V and J are TRBV11-2 and TRBJ2-2; the match to TRBD1 covers 7 bases. J lost 9 bases, V lost 3 bases, and 4 bases had no gene match. The CDR3 consists of 13 residues. Germline V lookup: CDR1 SGHAT, CDR2 FQNNGV.